The 18 T cell receptor beta chains given below trace back to one sample, sequenced in a study of somatic mutations in cytotoxic T cells in rheumatoid arthritis. Repertoires were generated with immunoSEQ multiplex PCR, while TCRdb's copy carries only in-frame clones and drops some. The data hold about 10,000 clones, with about 84% observed a single time. The sample taken for sequencing was CD8+ T cells sorted from blood. Receptors originate from an adult with rheumatoid arthritis.

The DNA for the CDR3 is TGTGCCAGCATTGGCGTACTCTCCTACAATGAGCAGTTCTTC. Amino acid sequence: CASIGVLSYNEQFF. This chain joins TRBV2 and TRBJ2-1, with D uncertain. Trimming left V 7 bases short and J 0 bases short, with 10 bases between. Germline-derived CDR1 and CDR2 are SNHLY and FYNNEI. The CDR3 is 14 amino acids. Drawing the rest from reference TRBV2 and TRBJ2-1, the complete variable domain is EPEVTQTPSHQVTQMGQEVILRCVPISNHLYFYWYRQILGQKVEFLVSFYNNEISEKSEIFDDQFSVERPDGSNFTLKIRSTKLEDSAMYFCASIGVLSYNEQFFGPGTRLTVL.

This chain connects TRBV9 to TRBJ1-3; D gene ambiguous. The V gene's germline CDR1 is SGDLS and CDR2 YYNGEE. This CDR3 has 16 amino acids. V lost 4 bases and J 1 base, leaving 15 bases between the germline ends. The CDR3 DNA follows: TGTGCCAGCAGCACTCCCGCGGCTGGGTCTGGAAACACCATATATTTT. This translates into CASSTPAAGSGNTIYF.

V usage is TRBV18 and J usage is TRBJ1-3; perhaps TRBD1 as D (5 bases). CDR1 and CDR2 from the germline V gene are KGHSH and LQKENI. The CDR3 is made up of 15 amino acids. V was cut by 8 bases and J by 0 bases, with 14 bases left in between. CDR3 nucleotide sequence: TGTGCCAGCCGATCGACAGCCGACTCTGGAAACACCATATATTTT. Translation: CASRSTADSGNTIYF.

The J gene is TRBJ1-2, the V gene TRBV28; 10 nucleotides align to TRBD1. Unmatched junction bases numbered 8, after V lost 6 bases and J lost 4 bases. This CDR3 is 15 amino acids long. CDR1 and CDR2 (germline): MDHEN, SYDVKM. CDR3 nucleotide sequence: TGTGCCAGCAGCCCTGACAGGGGGCGAATCTATGGCTACACCTTC. Protein: CASSPDRGRIYGYTF.

The gene calls are TRBV11-2 and TRBJ2-7; D gene ambiguous. The CDR3 covers 15 residues. V lost 1 base, J lost 5 bases, and 15 bases lay in between. Germline lookup yields CDR1 SGHAT and CDR2 FQNNGV. As DNA, the CDR3 is TGTGCCAGCAGCTTAGGCGGCTTCAGGACCGACGAGCAGTACTTC. This encodes CASSLGGFRTDEQYF.

The rearrangement uses TRBV30 and TRBJ2-1; 8 bases agree with TRBD1. Looked up from germline, CDR1 is GTSNPN and CDR2 is SVGIG (reference sequence). Germline trimming cut 0 bases from V and 4 bases from J; bases unmatched to any gene: 5. The CDR3 length is 15 residues. The CDR3: CAWSVGQGAYNEQFF. The CDR3 bases are TGTGCCTGGAGTGTAGGGCAGGGGGCTTACAATGAGCAGTTCTTC.

The chain employs TRBV27 and TRBJ2-7, with 7 bases aligning to TRBD1. Looked up from germline, CDR1 is MNHEY and CDR2 is SMNVEV (reference sequence). V lost 2 bases and J lost 4; bases outside the gene matches: 2. The CDR3 contains 13 residues. This chain's CDR3 is CASSLGTVYEQYF. CDR3 sequence (DNA): TGTGCCAGCAGTTTAGGGACAGTTTACGAGCAGTACTTC.

This clone was counted only a few times. The J gene is TRBJ2-7, the V gene TRBV19, with D uncertain. Germline V gene lookup returns CDR1 LNHDA and CDR2 SQIVND (reference sequence). The CDR3 is 15 residues long. The V gene lost 3 bases and the J gene lost 2 bases, with 14 bases spanning the gap. CDR3: CASSIESRQPYEQYF. For the CDR3, the DNA is TGTGCCAGTAGTATTGAGTCTCGCCAGCCCTACGAGCAGTACTTC.

V gene TRBV5-1 combines with J gene TRBJ1-1; 8 bases align to TRBD1. The J segment lost 1 base and the V segment lost 2 bases, leaving 1 base of the junction unmatched. The germline CDR1 and CDR2 sequences are SGHRS and YFSETQ. The CDR3 contains 14 residues. As DNA, the CDR3 is TGCGCCAGCAGCTTTGACAGGGGGAACACTGAAGCTTTCTTT. This codes for CASSFDRGNTEAFF.

The V and J genes are TRBV4-1 and TRBJ2-7; D is uncertain. Germline lookup yields CDR1 MGHRA and CDR2 YSYEKL. The CDR3 has 15 amino acids. With 0 bases removed from V and 0 bases from J, the gap between germline ends came to 9 bases. The DNA of the CDR3 is TGCGCCAGCAGCCAAGATTGGCCCAACTCCTACGAGCAGTACTTC. Amino acids: CASSQDWPNSYEQYF.

By share, this clone counts as medium-sized. The rearrangement joins TRBV5-6 to TRBJ2-7; D is perhaps TRBD1 (5 bases). V shed 4 bases and J shed 5 bases, with 13 bases lying between them. This CDR3 comprises 13 residues. CDR1 and CDR2 (germline): SGHDT, YYEEEE. CDR3 residues: CASSQGNRDEQYF. Written as DNA, the CDR3 is TGTGCCAGCAGCCAGGGAAACCGAGACGAGCAGTACTTC.

The chain couples TRBV9 to TRBJ2-7, with TRBD1 matching 11 bases. The germline CDR1 and CDR2 sequences are SGDLS and YYNGEE. The CDR3 sequence is 14 residues long. The junction had 5 bases not matched to a gene; V was cut back by 4 bases and J by 5 bases. For the CDR3, the DNA is TGTGCCAGCAGCATGTGGACAGGGGGCAACGAGCAGTACTTC. It is translated as CASSMWTGGNEQYF.

The chain uses TRBV5-1 and TRBJ2-1; D is tentatively TRBD1 or TRBD2 (5 bases each). Germline V CDR1 and CDR2: SGHRS, YFSETQ. Between the trimmed V and J ends, which lost 1 base and 4 bases, there was a span of 12 bases. The CDR3 has 15 amino acids. The chain's CDR3 is CASSLTGTEYNEQFF. The CDR3 DNA reads TGCGCCAGCAGCTTGACCGGGACCGAGTACAATGAGCAGTTCTTC. Together with reference TRBV5-1 and TRBJ2-1, the CDR3 gives the full variable domain: KAGVTQTPRYLIKTRGQQVTLSCSPISGHRSVSWYQQTPGQGLQFLFEYFSETQRNKGNFPGRFSGRQFSNSRSEMNVSTLELGDSALYLCASSLTGTEYNEQFFGPGTRLTVL.

The chain employs TRBV28 and TRBJ2-7; the D gene is possibly TRBD1 (5 bases). Per germline, CDR1 MDHEN and CDR2 SYDVKM. The V gene lost 7 bases and the J gene lost 2 bases, with 12 bases spanning the gap. This CDR3 contains 13 residues. The CDR3 spells CASTSRGTYEQYF. The CDR3, as DNA: TGTGCCAGCACCTCTAGGGGAACCTACGAGCAGTACTTC.

This sequence joins TRBV28 and TRBJ1-5; possible D gene TRBD1, 5 bases. V lost 3 bases to trimming and J lost 4 bases, with 10 bases between them. CDR1 is MDHEN and CDR2 is SYDVKM in the germline V gene. The CDR3 totals 14 residues. The CDR3 DNA reads TGTGCCAGCAGTTTTGGGCAGGGTAATCAGCCCCAGCATTTT. Translated: CASSFGQGNQPQHF.

The V and J genes are TRBV4-1 and TRBJ1-2, with D maybe TRBD1 (6 bases). Germline assignment: CDR1 MGHRA and CDR2 YSYEKL. CDR3 size: 14 residues. Trimming removed 2 bases from V and 8 bases from J, with 15 bases in between. The CDR3 region has the DNA TGCGCCAGCAGCCAACCAGGGGACCCGGGGGGCTACACCTTC. This translates into CASSQPGDPGGYTF.

This sequence joins TRBV19 and TRBJ1-6; 11 bases agree with TRBD1. The CDR3 totals 15 residues. Germline CDR1 is LNHDA and CDR2 is SQIVND (reference sequence). The ends lost 1 base at V and 9 bases at J; junction bases unmatched: 2. The CDR3 DNA follows: TGTGCCAGTAGTATAGGGGACAGGGGGTTTTCACCCCTCCACTTT. Its translation: CASSIGDRGFSPLHF.

The chain combines TRBV7-2 with TRBJ2-1; D might be TRBD2 (7 bases). Trimming took off 1 base at V and 7 bases at J, with 14 bases between the two ends. The V gene's germline CDR1 is SGHTA and CDR2 FQGNSA. The CDR3 consists of 15 residues. The CDR3 reads CASSLGGGAYNEQFF. CDR3 nucleotides: TGTGCCAGCAGCTTAGGTGGGGGGGCTTATAATGAGCAGTTCTTC.